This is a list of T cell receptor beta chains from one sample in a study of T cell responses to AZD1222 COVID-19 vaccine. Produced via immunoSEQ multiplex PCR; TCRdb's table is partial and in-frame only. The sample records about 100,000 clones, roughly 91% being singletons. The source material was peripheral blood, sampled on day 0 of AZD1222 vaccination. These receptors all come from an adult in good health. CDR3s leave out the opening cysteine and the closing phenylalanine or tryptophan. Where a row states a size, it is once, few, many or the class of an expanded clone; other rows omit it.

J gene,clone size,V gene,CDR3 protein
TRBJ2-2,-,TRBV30,AWTITPLNTGELF
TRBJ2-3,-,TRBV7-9,ASSLSGSFDTQY
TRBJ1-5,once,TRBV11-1,ASSLERVRQPQH
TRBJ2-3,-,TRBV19,ASSPGGAVRDTQY
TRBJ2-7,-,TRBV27,ASSFTLAYEQY
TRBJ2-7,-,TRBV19,ASSIAGLSYEQY
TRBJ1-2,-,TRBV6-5,AIGEGGNYGYT
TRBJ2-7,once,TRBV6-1,ASSEDIAGALAEQY
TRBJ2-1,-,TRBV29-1,SVTGTTHEQF
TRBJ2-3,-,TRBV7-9,ASSERLAGGTDTQY
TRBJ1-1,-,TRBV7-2,ASSPGGGMSTEAF
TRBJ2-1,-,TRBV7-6,ASSSQTGVVYNEQF
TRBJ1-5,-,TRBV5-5,ASSLRGQGEGNQPQH
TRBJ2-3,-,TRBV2,ASREREVTDTQY
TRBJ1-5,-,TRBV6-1,ASSEGKQAKPQH
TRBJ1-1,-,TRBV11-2,ASTGGVVSPEAF
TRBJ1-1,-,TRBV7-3,ASSLTRVRPEAF
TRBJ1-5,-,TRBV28,ASSQLRGNQPQH
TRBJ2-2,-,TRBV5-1,ASSLAAVNTGELF
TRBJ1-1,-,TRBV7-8,ASSLMGGVNTEAF
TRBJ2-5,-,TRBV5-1,ASSLPSDRGQRKTQY
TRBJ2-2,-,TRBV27,ASSILTGNTGELF
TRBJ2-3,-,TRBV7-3,ASSLKETSGITDTQY
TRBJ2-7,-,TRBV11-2,ASSLQRDSYEQY
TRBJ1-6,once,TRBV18,ASSLQGEDNSPLH
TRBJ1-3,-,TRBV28,ASSSPGTTGNTIY
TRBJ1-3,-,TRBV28,ASSLPGRSNTIY
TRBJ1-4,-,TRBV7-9,ASGTRDYEKLF
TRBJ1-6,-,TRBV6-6,ASIPGQTSSPLH
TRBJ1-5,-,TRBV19,ASSPNPGPQH
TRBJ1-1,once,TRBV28,ASSADSSLWAF
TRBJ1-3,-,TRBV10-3,AISEWAAGNTIY
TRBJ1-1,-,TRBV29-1,SVHDRPQALEAF
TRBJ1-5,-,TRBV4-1,ASSPAPTEHSNQPQH
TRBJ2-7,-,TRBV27,ASSLSRGLEQY
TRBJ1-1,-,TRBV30,AWSRDSLSEAF
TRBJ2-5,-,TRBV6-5,ASSYSDRGDETQY
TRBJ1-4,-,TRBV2,ASSEDAGSEKLF
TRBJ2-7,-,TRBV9,ASSVDVSSYEQY
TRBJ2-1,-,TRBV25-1,ASSRQGSYNEQF
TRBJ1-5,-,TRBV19,ASSVQGIQPQH
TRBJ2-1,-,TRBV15,ATSGLETTGGSYNEQF
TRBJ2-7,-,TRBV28,ASSLAGGPDEQY
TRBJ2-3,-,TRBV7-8,ASSLAVAGVVGDTQY
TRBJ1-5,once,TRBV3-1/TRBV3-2,ASSQAWDGFNQPQH
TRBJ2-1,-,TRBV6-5,ASNLAGGWVDEQF
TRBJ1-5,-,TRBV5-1,ASSTGQPNQPQH
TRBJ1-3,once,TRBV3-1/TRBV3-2,VSSFPGTGGNTIY
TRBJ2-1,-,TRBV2,ASTGQGLYNEQF
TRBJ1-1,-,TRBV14,ASSQQGDTEAF
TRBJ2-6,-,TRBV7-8,ASSLRVLAGTSGANVLT
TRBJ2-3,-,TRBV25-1,ASSEEGVDTQY
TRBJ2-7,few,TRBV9,ASSVDPSSYEQY